The clone carrying this T cell receptor (beta chain) has ten or more counts. The antigen remains unidentified. These data are taken from a study of metastatic and nonmetastatic thyroid tumors. In the study overall: Repertoire data that came from the blood and tumor or nodule tissue of malignant and benign thyroid patients were compared.

Study observations and caveats: Versus benign nodules, malignant thyroid tumors reportedly had significantly higher TCR beta diversity, in blood and tumor.

The CDR3 length is 14 residues. V dropped 6 bases and J dropped 4 bases, with 15 bases sitting between them. Every patient underwent thyroid surgery untreated. In the original processing: Clinicopathological groups differed in CDR3, with these differences serving to build a distant-metastasis classifier for papillary thyroid cancer. TCRdb re-called the PCR reads with MiXCR. TCRdb's processing, not the study's, gives the V and J calls here. The sample holds approximately 82,000 clones, under 15% seen once. The TCR comes from a female donor with papillary thyroid cancer or a benign thyroid nodule (not recorded which). Some clones in this sample may be carry-over from other donors' samples. V is TRBV12-3 or TRBV12-4 and J is TRBJ2-5, with D possibly matching TRBD2 (5 bases). Sequenced sample: tumor tissue. The CDR3 protein is CASSPQGSVETQYF. CDR3 bases: TGTGCCAGCAGCCCCCAAGGGAGCGTAGAGACCCAGTACTTC.